The 18 T cell receptor beta chains reported below all come from one sample, sequenced in a study of response to subunit inactivated influenza vaccine. TCRdb re-analysed the RT-PCR reads in MiXCR, keeping a single row per CDR3 protein. Of about 540,000 distinct CDR3 sequences listed, approximately 24% are singletons. This same sample was also taken into another study, of T cells expressing NK-cell markers. Turning to that study: TCR beta cDNA was generated via 5'RACE template switching incorporating UMIs.

The specimen comprised CD4+ T cells sorted from PBMCs, sampled about 11 days after vaccination. These receptors all stem from a man aged 50 or older who received an inactivated influenza vaccine.

CDR3 in amino acids: CASSQWTAETQYF. The CDR3, as DNA: TGTGCCAGCAGCCAATGGACAGCCGAGACCCAGTACTTC. The chain has TRBV7-2 and TRBJ2-5; TRBD1 is a possible D gene (6 bases). The germline CDR1 and CDR2 sequences are SGHTA and FQGNSA. The CDR3 extends over 13 amino acids. V shed 5 bases and J shed 5 bases, with 12 bases lying between them.

The chain carries TRBV7-2 and TRBJ1-1; D is undetermined. CDR1 SGHTA and CDR2 FQGNSA come from the germline V gene. This CDR3 comprises 14 residues. V was cut by 2 bases and J by 0 bases, with 7 bases left in between. The CDR3 region is CASSLNWVNTEAFF. The CDR3 DNA sequence: TGTGCCAGCAGCTTAAATTGGGTGAACACTGAAGCTTTCTTT. The full variable domain, rest sourced from reference TRBV7-2 and TRBJ1-1, is GAGVSQSPSNKVTEKGKDVELRCDPISGHTALYWYRQSLGQGLEFLIYFQGNSAPDKSGLPSDRFSAERTGGSVSTLTIQRTQQEDSAVYLCASSLNWVNTEAFFGQGTRLTVV.

The V gene is TRBV11-2, the J gene TRBJ2-7; 9 bases align to TRBD2. The length of the CDR3 is 17 residues. Germline CDR1 reads SGHAT; CDR2 reads FQNNGV. With 5 bases clipped from V and 0 bases from J, the junction kept 11 bases outside the gene matches. CDR3 DNA: TGTGCCAGCAGCCTTGGGACTAGCTCTCATGTCTCCTACGAGCAGTACTTC. Amino acid sequence: CASSLGTSSHVSYEQYF. Full variable domain (rest looked up from reference TRBV11-2 and TRBJ2-7): EAGVAQSPRYKIIEKRQSVAFWCNPISGHATLYWYQQILGQGPKLLIQFQNNGVVDDSQLPKDRFSAERLKGVDSTLKIQPAKLEDSAVYLCASSLGTSSHVSYEQYFGPGTRLTVT.

This clonotype was counted between two and nine times. The chain carries TRBV7-2 and TRBJ1-5; tentatively, D is TRBD1 (6 bases). The V and J ends lost 2 bases and 7 bases respectively, with 12 bases between them. CDR3 length: 14 residues. CDR1 and CDR2 from the germline V gene are SGHTA and FQGNSA. CDR3 residues: CASSLTRGGQPQHF. CDR3 bases: TGTGCCAGCAGCTTAACTCGGGGGGGCCAGCCCCAGCATTTT.

V and J are TRBV4-2 and TRBJ1-5; no clear D gene. V lost 1 base and J lost 7, with 8 bases in between. This CDR3 contains 13 residues. Germline-derived CDR1 and CDR2 are LGHNA and YNFKEQ. The CDR3 loop is CASSQVKDQPQHF. In DNA form, the CDR3 reads TGTGCCAGCAGCCAAGTTAAAGACCAGCCCCAGCATTTT.

The V call is TRBV5-8, the J call TRBJ1-6, with 12 bases matching TRBD1. The trim removed 6 bases at V and 10 bases at J, leaving 8 bases unmatched. The CDR3 is made up of 15 amino acids. Germline V lookup: CDR1 SGHTS, CDR2 YDEGEE. CDR3 residues: CASNPRDRGRSPLHF. CDR3 DNA: TGTGCCAGCAACCCCCGGGACAGGGGGCGATCACCCCTCCACTTT.

This clonotype appeared a few times. J is TRBJ1-3 and V is TRBV5-6, with D possibly TRBD1 on 6 matching bases. The CDR3 spans 14 residues. V was trimmed by 0 bases and J by 2 bases, leaving 6 bases between them. Germline CDR1 and CDR2: SGHDT and YYEEEE. CDR3 loop: CASSLGDTGNTIYF. CDR3 DNA sequence: TGTGCCAGCAGCTTGGGGGACACTGGAAACACCATATATTTT.

This chain joins TRBV6-1 and TRBJ2-1; 11 bases agree with TRBD2. Germline V gene lookup returns CDR1 MNHNS and CDR2 SASEGT. With 5 bases clipped from V and 6 bases from J, the junction kept 9 bases outside the gene matches. The CDR3 contains 16 residues. The CDR3 spells CASSLTLAGGTNEQFF. CDR3 DNA: TGTGCCAGCAGTCTAACGTTAGCGGGAGGGACCAATGAGCAGTTCTTC.

The chain couples TRBV10-3 to TRBJ1-1; D is unclear. V was shortened by 7 bases and J by 3 bases, with 12 bases between the two germline ends. CDR3 size: 13 residues. The germline CDR1 and CDR2 sequences are ENHRY and SYGVKD. CDR3 bases: TGTGCCATCAAAGGGTATGGGTACACTGAAGCTTTCTTT. It encodes CAIKGYGYTEAFF.

This clonotype was seen a few times. The chain combines TRBV29-1 with TRBJ2-3; D possibly corresponds to TRBD1 (6 bases). The CDR3 extends over 12 amino acids. Between the trimmed V and J ends, which lost 8 bases and 2 bases, there was a span of 11 bases. Germline V gives CDR1 SQVTM, CDR2 ANQGSEA. The CDR3 is CSHRQVTDTQYF. DNA for the CDR3: TGCAGCCATCGACAGGTCACAGATACGCAGTATTTT.

This clonotype has just a few counts. The V and J genes are TRBV20-1 and TRBJ2-3, with TRBD2 matching 12 bases. The CDR3 length is 19 residues. Germline V CDR1 and CDR2: DFQATT, SNEGSKA (reference sequence). V lost 3 bases and J lost 0; bases outside the gene matches: 13. CDR3 region: CSARRPTSGRGASTDTQYF. The CDR3 DNA follows: TGCAGTGCTAGGAGACCGACTAGCGGGAGAGGAGCTAGCACAGATACGCAGTATTTT.

In its sample, this clonotype was seen a few times. The CDR3 bases are TGTGCCAGCAGCTTAGCTACACTTAGCAATCAGCCCCAGCATTTT. This gives the protein CASSLATLSNQPQHF. This chain uses TRBV7-2 with TRBJ1-5; D call uncertain. Germline V gene lookup returns CDR1 SGHTA and CDR2 FQGNSA. The germline V and J ends were trimmed by 0 bases and 0 bases, with 6 bases remaining between them. This CDR3 has 15 residues.

The V gene is TRBV18, the J gene TRBJ1-2; perhaps TRBD1 as D (5 bases). CDR1 and CDR2 (germline): KGHSH, LQKENI. Trimming shortened V by 3 bases and J by 2 bases, and 13 bases separated the two germline ends. The CDR3 runs 15 residues. In DNA, the CDR3 is TGTGCCAGCTCACCGGGCTCCGGGACCAACTATGGCTACACCTTC. As protein: CASSPGSGTNYGYTF.

In its sample, this clonotype was seen a few times. The chain links TRBV6-1 to TRBJ2-7; 8 bases are shared with TRBD2. This CDR3 has 13 residues. Germline CDR1 MNHNS, CDR2 SASEGT. V lost 6 bases and J lost 12; bases outside the gene matches: 13. The CDR3 spells CASSGRGFRDRYF. The DNA of the CDR3 is TGTGCCAGCAGCGGGAGGGGGTTCCGGGATCGGTACTTC.

The chain is built from TRBV7-9 and TRBJ2-2; D is ambiguous. V lost 5 bases to trimming and J lost 3 bases, with 7 bases between them. The CDR3 runs to 13 residues. Germline values: CDR1 SEHNR, CDR2 FQNEAQ (reference sequence). This CDR3 is CASSPFDTGELFF. In DNA form, the CDR3 reads TGTGCCAGCAGCCCCTTTGACACCGGGGAGCTGTTTTTT.

The genes are TRBV9 and TRBJ2-3, with D possibly TRBD2 on 6 matching bases. This CDR3 contains 16 residues. Germline CDR1 is SGDLS and CDR2 is YYNGEE. Trimming removed 0 bases from V and 1 base from J, with 12 bases in between. CDR3 in amino acids: CASSVGGRMGTDTQYF. CDR3 bases: TGTGCCAGCAGCGTAGGAGGGAGGATGGGCACAGATACGCAGTATTTT. Filled out from reference TRBV9 and TRBJ2-3, the complete variable domain reads DSGVTQTPKHLITATGQRVTLRCSPRSGDLSVYWYQQSLDQGLQFLIQYYNGEERAKGNILERFSAQQFPDLHSELNLSSLELGDSALYFCASSVGGRMGTDTQYFGPGTRLTVL.

The rearrangement uses TRBV6-2 or TRBV6-3 and TRBJ1-6, with D perhaps matching TRBD1 (6 bases). Trimming cost V 4 bases and J 9 bases, with 25 bases left between them. The germline V gene encodes CDR1 MNHEY and CDR2 SVGEGT. This CDR3 contains 18 residues. CDR3: CASSFATGTRGLISPLHF. The CDR3 nucleotides are TGTGCCAGCAGTTTCGCCACCGGGACACGAGGACTTATTTCACCCCTCCACTTT.

This chain uses TRBV10-3 with TRBJ2-5, with 10 nucleotides matching TRBD1. Losses at the gene ends were 3 bases for V and 3 bases for J; bases not matched to a gene: 4. Germline V gives CDR1 ENHRY, CDR2 SYGVKD. The CDR3 length is 15 residues. The CDR3 loop is CAISEVGQGKETQYF. Written as DNA, the CDR3 is TGTGCCATCAGTGAAGTGGGACAGGGGAAAGAGACCCAGTACTTC.